The clone carrying this TCR beta chain was counted many times. As yet, its antigen is unknown. The sample is drawn from a study of T-cell memory formation after mild COVID-19. General study results and limits: Most CD4+ clones that shrank were in CM and EM, while CD8+ ones turned up in EMRA. Contracting clones from day 15 to 85 had balanced CD4/CD8; later expanders favoured CD4+.

CDR1 is SGHVS and CDR2 is FQNEAQ in the germline V gene. This CDR3 contains 12 residues. Trimming cost V 2 bases and J 7 bases, with 6 bases left between them. The authors produced TCR alpha and TCR beta cDNA libraries with sample barcodes and UMIs by 5'RACE using constant-segment primers. TCRdb re-analysed the 5' RACE reads in MiXCR, keeping a single row per CDR3 protein. The sample records approximately 570,000 distinct CDR3 sequences, more than 15% being singletons. The J gene is TRBJ2-1, the V gene TRBV7-8; D call uncertain. Sequences were obtained from PBMCs or a T cell subset sorted from them (not recorded which). The origin of this receptor is an adult woman who had mild COVID-19 (a few samples of this study predate the infection). Cell type and time point are not known. CDR3 protein: CASSLSSNEQFF. CDR3 coding DNA: TGTGCCAGCAGCTTATCATCGAATGAGCAGTTCTTC. Supplemented by reference TRBV7-8 and TRBJ2-1, the full variable domain reads GAGVSQSPRYKVAKRGQDVALRCDPISGHVSLFWYQQALGQGPEFLTYFQNEAQLDKSGLPSDRFFAERPEGSVSTLKIQRTQQEDSAVYLCASSLSSNEQFFGPGTRLTVL.